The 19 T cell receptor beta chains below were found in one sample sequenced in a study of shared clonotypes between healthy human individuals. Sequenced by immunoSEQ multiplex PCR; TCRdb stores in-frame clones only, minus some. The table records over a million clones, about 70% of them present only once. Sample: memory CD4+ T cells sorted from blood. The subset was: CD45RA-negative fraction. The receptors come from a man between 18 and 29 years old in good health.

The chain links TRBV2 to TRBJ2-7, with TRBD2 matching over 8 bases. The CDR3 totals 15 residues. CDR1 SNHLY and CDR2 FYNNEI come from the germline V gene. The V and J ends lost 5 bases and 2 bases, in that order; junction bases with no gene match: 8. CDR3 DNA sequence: TGTGCCAGCAGTTTTGGGCCGGGAGGGCCCTACGAGCAGTACTTC. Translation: CASSFGPGGPYEQYF.

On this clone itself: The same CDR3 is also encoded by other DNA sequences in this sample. Here the CDR3 DNA reads TGTGCCAGCTCACCAGGGAGCAATCAGCCCCAGCATTTT. Translating it yields CASSPGSNQPQHF. This chain connects TRBV18 to TRBJ1-5; the D is unclear. Germline CDR1 reads KGHSH; CDR2 reads LQKENI. V was pared by 2 bases and J by 1 base, with 3 bases between. This CDR3 comprises 13 residues.

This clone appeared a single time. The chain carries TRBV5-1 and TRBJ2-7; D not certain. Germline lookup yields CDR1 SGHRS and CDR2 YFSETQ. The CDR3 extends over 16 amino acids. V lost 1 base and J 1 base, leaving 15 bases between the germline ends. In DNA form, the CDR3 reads TGCGCCAGCAGCTTGAATATGGGAAAAGGATCCTACGAGCAGTACTTC. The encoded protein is CASSLNMGKGSYEQYF.

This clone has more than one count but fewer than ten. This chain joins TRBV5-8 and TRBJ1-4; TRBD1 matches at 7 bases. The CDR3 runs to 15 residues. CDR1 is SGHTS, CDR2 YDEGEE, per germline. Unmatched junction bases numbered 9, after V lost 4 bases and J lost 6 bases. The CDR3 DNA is TGTGCCAGCAGCGCTGAACGGACAGGCTATGAAAAACTGTTTTTT. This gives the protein CASSAERTGYEKLFF.

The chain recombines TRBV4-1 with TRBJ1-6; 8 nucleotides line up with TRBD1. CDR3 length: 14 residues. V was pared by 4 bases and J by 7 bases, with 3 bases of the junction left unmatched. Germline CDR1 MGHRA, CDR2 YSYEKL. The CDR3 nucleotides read TGCGCCAGCAGCCTCAGGGGGCCCAATTCACCCCTCCACTTT. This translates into CASSLRGPNSPLHF.

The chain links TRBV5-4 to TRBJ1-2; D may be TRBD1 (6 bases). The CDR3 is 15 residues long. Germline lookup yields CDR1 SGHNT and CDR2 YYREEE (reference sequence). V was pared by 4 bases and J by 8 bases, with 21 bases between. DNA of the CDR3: TGTGCCAGCAGCGAAGGAGGGCCTGGGGGGCGCGGCTACACCTTC. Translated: CASSEGGPGGRGYTF.

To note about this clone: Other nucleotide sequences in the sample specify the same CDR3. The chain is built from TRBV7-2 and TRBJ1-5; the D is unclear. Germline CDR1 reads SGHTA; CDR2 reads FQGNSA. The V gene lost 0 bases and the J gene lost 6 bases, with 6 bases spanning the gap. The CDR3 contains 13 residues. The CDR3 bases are TGTGCCAGCAGCTTAGCCCGGGGTCAGCCCCAGCATTTT. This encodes CASSLARGQPQHF.

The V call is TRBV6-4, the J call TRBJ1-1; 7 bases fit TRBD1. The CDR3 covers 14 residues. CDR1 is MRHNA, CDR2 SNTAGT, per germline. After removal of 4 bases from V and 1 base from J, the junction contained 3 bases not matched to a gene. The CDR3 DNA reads TGTGCCAGCAGTGTAGACAGGGCGAACACTGAAGCTTTCTTT. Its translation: CASSVDRANTEAFF.

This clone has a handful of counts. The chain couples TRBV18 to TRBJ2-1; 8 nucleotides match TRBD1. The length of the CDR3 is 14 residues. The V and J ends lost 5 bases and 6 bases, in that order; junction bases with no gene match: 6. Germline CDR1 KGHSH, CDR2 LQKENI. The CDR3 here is CASSKEQGVNEQFF. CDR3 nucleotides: TGTGCCAGCTCAAAGGAACAGGGGGTCAATGAGCAGTTCTTC.

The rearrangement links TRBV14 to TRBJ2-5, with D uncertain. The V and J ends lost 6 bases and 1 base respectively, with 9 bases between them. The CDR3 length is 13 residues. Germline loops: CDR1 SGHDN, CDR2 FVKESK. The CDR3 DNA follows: TGTGCCAGCAGGAGGAACGGCCAAGAGACCCAGTACTTC. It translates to CASRRNGQETQYF.

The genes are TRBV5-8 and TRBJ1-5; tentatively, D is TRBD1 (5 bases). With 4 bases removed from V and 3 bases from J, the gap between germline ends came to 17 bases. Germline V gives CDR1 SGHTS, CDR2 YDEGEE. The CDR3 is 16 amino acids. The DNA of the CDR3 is TGTGCCAGCAGCCCAGGGACCGCCACTAACAATCAGCCCCAGCATTTT. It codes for CASSPGTATNNQPQHF.

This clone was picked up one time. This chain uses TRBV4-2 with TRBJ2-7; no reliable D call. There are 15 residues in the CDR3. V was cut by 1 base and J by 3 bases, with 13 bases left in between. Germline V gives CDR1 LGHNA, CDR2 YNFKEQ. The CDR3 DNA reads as TGTGCCAGCAGCCAAGTAAAGCCTACCCTCTACGAGCAGTACTTC. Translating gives CASSQVKPTLYEQYF.

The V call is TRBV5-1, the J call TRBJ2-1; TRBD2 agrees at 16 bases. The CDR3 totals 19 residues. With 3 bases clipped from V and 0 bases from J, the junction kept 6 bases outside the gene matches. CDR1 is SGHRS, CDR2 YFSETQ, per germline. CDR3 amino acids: CASSSYGTSGGASYNEQFF. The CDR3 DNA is TGCGCCAGCAGCTCCTACGGGACTAGCGGGGGGGCCTCCTACAATGAGCAGTTCTTC.

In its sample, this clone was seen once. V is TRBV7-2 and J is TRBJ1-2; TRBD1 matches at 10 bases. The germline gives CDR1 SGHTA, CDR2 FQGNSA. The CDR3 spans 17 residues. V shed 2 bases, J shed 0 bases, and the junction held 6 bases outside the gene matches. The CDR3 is CASSLSGTGATNYGYTF. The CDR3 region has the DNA TGTGCCAGCAGCTTATCCGGGACAGGGGCCACTAACTATGGCTACACCTTC.

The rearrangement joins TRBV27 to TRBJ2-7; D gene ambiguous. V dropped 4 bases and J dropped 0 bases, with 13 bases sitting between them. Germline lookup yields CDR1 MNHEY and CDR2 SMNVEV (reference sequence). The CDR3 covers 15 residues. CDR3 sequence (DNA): TGTGCCAGCAGTTCTGACTCATTGAGCTCCTACGAGCAGTACTTC. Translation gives CASSSDSLSSYEQYF.

CDR3 sequence reads: CASRGSGNYGYTF. The CDR3 bases are TGTGCCAGCAGGGGATCAGGGAACTATGGCTACACCTTC. The genes are TRBV7-9 and TRBJ1-2, with D tentatively TRBD1 (5 bases). Germline V gene sequence: CDR1 SEHNR, CDR2 FQNEAQ (reference sequence). This CDR3 has 13 amino acids. V lost 6 bases, J lost 2 bases, and 10 bases lay in between.

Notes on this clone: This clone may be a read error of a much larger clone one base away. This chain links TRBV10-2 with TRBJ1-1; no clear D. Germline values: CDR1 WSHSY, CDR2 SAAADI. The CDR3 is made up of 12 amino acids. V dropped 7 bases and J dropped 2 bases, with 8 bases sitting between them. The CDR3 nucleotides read TGCGCCAGCAAGGAGGGTAACACTGAAGCTTTCTTT. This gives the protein CASKEGNTEAFF.

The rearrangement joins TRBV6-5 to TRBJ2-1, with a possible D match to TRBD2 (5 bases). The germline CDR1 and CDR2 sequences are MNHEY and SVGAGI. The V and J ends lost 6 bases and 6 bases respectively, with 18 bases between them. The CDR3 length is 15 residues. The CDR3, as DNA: TGTGCCAGCAGGGCCTGGCGGGCCCGGCGCAATGAGCAGTTCTTC. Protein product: CASRAWRARRNEQFF.

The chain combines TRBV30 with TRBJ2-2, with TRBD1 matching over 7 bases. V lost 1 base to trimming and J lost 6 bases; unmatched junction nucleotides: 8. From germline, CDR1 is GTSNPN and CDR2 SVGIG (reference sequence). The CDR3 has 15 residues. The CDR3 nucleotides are TGTGCCTGGAGTGCGGGGCAGGGGGTTGCCGGGGAGCTGTTTTTT. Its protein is CAWSAGQGVAGELFF.